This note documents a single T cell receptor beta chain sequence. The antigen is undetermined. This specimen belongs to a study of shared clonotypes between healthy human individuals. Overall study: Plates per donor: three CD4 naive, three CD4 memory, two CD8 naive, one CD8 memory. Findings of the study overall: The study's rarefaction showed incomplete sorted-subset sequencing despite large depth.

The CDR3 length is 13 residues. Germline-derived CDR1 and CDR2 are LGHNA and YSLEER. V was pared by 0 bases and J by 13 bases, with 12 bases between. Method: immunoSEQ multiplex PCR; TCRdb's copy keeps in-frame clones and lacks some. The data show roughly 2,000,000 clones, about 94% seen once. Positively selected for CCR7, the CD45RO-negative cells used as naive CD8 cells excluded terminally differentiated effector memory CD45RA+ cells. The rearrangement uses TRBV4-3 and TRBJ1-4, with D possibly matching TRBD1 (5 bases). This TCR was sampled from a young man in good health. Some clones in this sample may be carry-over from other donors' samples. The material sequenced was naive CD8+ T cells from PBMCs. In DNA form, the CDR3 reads TGCGCCAGCAGCCAAGATAGGGCGACAGTACTGTTTTTT. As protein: CASSQDRATVLFF.